Listed here is a single T cell receptor beta chain. Antigen: not known. The Oncomine TCR Beta short-read assay was what sequenced the DNA obtained from cultured CD4+ T cells. TCRdb independently ran MiXCR on the PCR reads; one entry per CDR3 protein. Counted here are just over 20,000 distinct CDR3 sequences, 70% occurring once; the ten biggest clones make up about 9%. The entry originates in a study of vaccination and CD4 T cells after COVID-19. Across the study: Overlapping SARS-CoV-2, HCoV-NL63, HCoV-OC43 and HCoV-229E spike peptides stimulated the cells.

Described treatment: roughly 10-day PBMC culture with coronavirus spike peptide pools or control peptides (ViraFEST assay). From germline, CDR1 is MDHEN and CDR2 SYDVKM. Trimming cost V 2 bases and J 3 bases, with 13 bases left between them. The CDR3 is 15 residues long. This TCR came from a human donor who had recovered from COVID-19. The chain links TRBV28 to TRBJ1-2, with D perhaps TRBD1 (5 bases). Material: CD4+ T cells from blood, cultured in vitro. DNA for the CDR3: TGTGCCAGCAGTTTAAAAGTGGGGACCTACTATGGCTACACCTTC. It specifies CASSLKVGTYYGYTF.